The rows below give T cell receptor beta chains drawn from one sample of a study of T-cell memory formation after mild COVID-19. TCRdb re-analysed the 5' RACE reads in MiXCR, keeping a single row per CDR3 protein. The table has about 130,000 distinct CDR3 sequences, 16% seen once; the top ten hold about 15%. Source material: PBMCs or a T cell subset sorted from them (not recorded which). The receptor source for this set is an adult woman who had mild COVID-19 (a few samples of this study predate the infection). Cell type and time point are not known. CDR3s include the opening cysteine and the closing phenylalanine or tryptophan. Only part of the rows carry a size: once, few, many, or a class if the clone is expanded.

clone size	V gene	CDR3 protein
NA	TRBV5-1	CASSLAGPSGGELFF
NA	TRBV24-1	CATSDPGQGVRETQYF
few	TRBV12-3/TRBV12-4	CASSFRAGGGEQYF
NA	TRBV18	CASLGAGGPSYEQYF
NA	TRBV7-9	CASSLAGGRRSSGANILTF
NA	TRBV12-3/TRBV12-4	CASSLLRDRKNIQYF
NA	TRBV19	CASRRTEAYEQYF
NA	TRBV15	CATSFKTGTYEQYF
NA	TRBV18	CASSPDNGDAYEQYF
few	TRBV9	CASSVGTVPQETQYF
few	TRBV20-1	CSARDFVGSRGYTF
NA	TRBV20-1	CSARDGGSGSSAGELFF
few	TRBV9	CASSGGWGASSYNEQFF
few	TRBV9	CASSVVASGGPWEQFF
NA	TRBV20-1	CSALGQAVTEAFF
NA	TRBV5-1	CASKDNTEAFF
few	TRBV7-9	CASSLAGQTYEQYF
NA	TRBV15	CATSSAVDPYNEQFF
few	TRBV5-1	CASSLGVGGAPSGANVLTF
NA	TRBV7-3	CASSPSGPVGNEQFF
many	TRBV29-1	CSVGQINEQFF
few	TRBV7-2	CASSKLAGGQVGIQETQYF
NA	TRBV9	CASSDNYEQYF
NA	TRBV12-3/TRBV12-4	CASSPVPTPLHF
NA	TRBV6-6	CASSYRYTNTQGRGETQYF
NA	TRBV5-1	CASSSRATARTEAFF
NA	TRBV20-1	CSARSSDKAYEQYF
NA	TRBV5-1	CASSEDRPDNEQFF
NA	TRBV6-2/TRBV6-3	CASSFPVNEQFF
NA	TRBV7-9	CASSFTTGAYEQYF
few	TRBV9	CASSPWGSTSDEQYF
few	TRBV4-2	CASSRRQGAVSYEQYF
NA	TRBV20-1	CSARAMTGSTEAFF
NA	TRBV12-3/TRBV12-4	CASRSSAGGPYNEQFF
few	TRBV5-1	CASSLANSGDTEAFF
few	TRBV11-2	CASSLDRWADTQYF
NA	TRBV5-1	CASSLAREFGDTQYF